The 9 T cell receptor beta chains reported below all come from one sample, sequenced in a study of T cells in Graves' hyperthyroidism and ophthalmopathy. The source material, RNA transcripts, was used to amplify TCR beta CDR3 regions. HTBI primers drove first-round RT-PCR of the TCR CDR3. TCRdb re-called the multiplex PCR reads through MiXCR, storing one row per CDR3 protein. In the table there are 300,000 to 350,000 distinct CDR3 sequences, roughly 20% of which are singletons. Source material: blood. All receptors come from a woman aged 45-59 years with Graves' hyperthyroidism.

This clonotype has a count of ten or more. J is TRBJ1-2 and V is TRBV6-6; 8 bases line up with TRBD1. Germline CDR1 reads MNHNY; CDR2 reads SVGAGI (reference sequence). V lost 0 bases, J lost 4 bases, and 10 bases stayed unmatched. The CDR3 runs to 17 residues. CDR3 bases: TGTGCCAGCAGTTACTCAATCCAGGGGGCGCCGGGCTATGGCTACACCTTC. It is translated as CASSYSIQGAPGYGYTF.

This clonotype was counted ten times or more. The chain links TRBV12-3 or TRBV12-4 to TRBJ2-7; D gene unclear. Trimming took 5 bases from V and 4 from J, leaving 9 bases between them. CDR3 length equals 12 residues. The CDR3 here is CASSLIGYEQYF. DNA of the CDR3: TGTGCCAGCAGTCTCATTGGTTACGAGCAGTACTTC.

The chain links TRBV30 to TRBJ1-6; TRBD1 matches 7 bases. CDR1 and CDR2 (germline): GTSNPN, SVGIG (reference sequence). V was pared by 2 bases and J by 3 bases, with 7 bases of the junction left unmatched. This CDR3 spans 16 amino acids. The CDR3 DNA follows: TGTGCCTGGAGTCCACTGGGGACAGTCTATAATTCACCCCTCCACTTT. Its protein product is CAWSPLGTVYNSPLHF. Drawing the rest from reference TRBV30 and TRBJ1-6, the complete variable domain is SQTIHQWPATLVQPVGSPLSLECTVEGTSNPNLYWYRQAAGRGLQLLFYSVGIGQISSEVPQNLSASRPQDRQFILSSKKLLLSDSGFYLCAWSPLGTVYNSPLHFGNGTRLTVT.

This clonotype was counted ten times or more. The rearrangement uses TRBV6-1 and TRBJ2-7; 8 nucleotides match TRBD2. Trimming cost V 2 bases and J 5 bases; bases outside gene matches: 11. Germline V lookup: CDR1 MNHNS, CDR2 SASEGT. This CDR3 contains 16 residues. CDR3 protein: CASSETWSGRRNEQYF. As DNA, the CDR3 is TGTGCCAGCAGTGAAACATGGAGCGGGAGACGGAACGAGCAGTACTTC.

This clonotype was counted ten times or more. The chain has TRBV6-1 and TRBJ1-1; D not resolved. CDR1 is MNHNS and CDR2 is SASEGT in the germline V gene. Trimming removed 4 bases from V and 1 base from J, with 10 bases in between. The CDR3 covers 14 residues. The CDR3 here is CASSVVLTNTEAFF. The CDR3 coding sequence is TGTGCCAGCAGTGTGGTACTCACGAACACTGAAGCTTTCTTT.

This chain uses TRBV28 with TRBJ2-7, with D possibly being TRBD1 or TRBD2 (5 bases each). V was shortened by 8 bases and J by 4 bases, with 18 bases between the two germline ends. The CDR3 length is 14 residues. Per the germline V gene, CDR1 is MDHEN and CDR2 is SYDVKM. CDR3 sequence reads: CASGTSTRRYEQYF. The CDR3 DNA reads TGTGCCAGCGGGACCTCGACAAGGCGGTACGAGCAGTACTTC.

This clonotype came up many times. This rearrangement joins TRBV5-4 to TRBJ2-3; D is uncertain. Germline values: CDR1 SGHNT, CDR2 YYREEE (reference sequence). The CDR3 totals 16 residues. Trimming left V 3 bases short and J 0 bases short, with 14 bases between. As DNA, the CDR3 is TGTGCCAGCAGCTCCACTTCGGGCTCCAGCACAGATACGCAGTATTTT. Translated, it gives CASSSTSGSSTDTQYF.

This clonotype appeared many times. The V gene is TRBV3-1, the J gene TRBJ2-3, with 11 bases fitting TRBD2. The CDR3 runs to 15 residues. Germline CDR1 and CDR2: LGHDT and YNNKEL (reference sequence). V was clipped by 3 bases and J by 7 bases; unmatched bases: 6. CDR3 nucleotides: TGTGCCAGCAGCCAGAGTACTAGCGGGGGTCATACGCAGTATTTT. This encodes CASSQSTSGGHTQYF.

This clonotype was seen at least ten times. J is TRBJ2-5 and V is TRBV29-1, with 13 bases aligning to TRBD2. V gave up 5 bases and J gave up 1 base; unmatched junction bases: 4. This CDR3 contains 15 residues. CDR1 and CDR2 from the germline V gene are SQVTM and ANQGSEA. In nucleotides, the CDR3 is TGCAGCGTTCAACTAGCGGGAGGGTCCCAAGAGACCCAGTACTTC. Its protein is CSVQLAGGSQETQYF. Combining the CDR3 with reference TRBV29-1 and TRBJ2-5 gives the whole variable domain SAVISQKPSRDICQRGTSLTIQCQVDSQVTMMFWYRQQPGQSLTLIATANQGSEATYESGFVIDKFPISRPNLTFSTLTVSNMSPEDSSIYLCSVQLAGGSQETQYFGPGTRLLVL.